Following are 25 T cell receptor beta chains from one sample sequenced in a study of T-cell reconstitution after alpha-beta-depleted transplantation in children. Preparing the TCRbeta library involved the use of unique molecular identifiers. TCRdb itself ran the PCR reads through MiXCR, one entry per CDR3 protein. This table holds 220,000 or so distinct CDR3 sequences, roughly 8% found once. Here the sequenced sample was PBMCs, mostly from graft donor cells, taken 180 days after TCRalphabeta/CD19-depleted stem cell transplant. These receptors were taken from a male patient aged 10 to 17 who had a stem cell transplant for acute lymphoblastic leukemia, so the T cells may come from the graft donor.

This clonotype was detected ten times or more. The chain combines TRBV5-5 with TRBJ2-1; 8 nucleotides match TRBD1. Germline assignment: CDR1 SGHKS and CDR2 YYEKEE (reference sequence). The V segment lost 4 bases and the J segment 3 bases; nucleotides outside the gene matches: 6. This CDR3 has 15 amino acids. CDR3 in amino acids: CASSPQGADYNEQFF. The CDR3 DNA sequence: TGTGCCAGCAGCCCGCAGGGGGCGGACTACAATGAGCAGTTCTTC.

This clonotype came up many times. The V call is TRBV24-1, the J call TRBJ2-1; tentative D call: TRBD2 (5 bases). Trimming removed 5 bases at V and 6 bases at J, with 13 bases between. Germline loops: CDR1 KGHDR, CDR2 SFDVKD. The CDR3 runs to 14 residues. CDR3 in DNA: TGTGCCACCAGTGCCCTACTAGGGCTCAATGAGCAGTTCTTC. Its translation: CATSALLGLNEQFF.

This clonotype was observed many times. Here the CDR3 DNA reads TGTGCCAGCAGCGTGCCGGACCCCAACAATGAGCAGTTCTTC. Translating it yields CASSVPDPNNEQFF. The chain has TRBV9 and TRBJ2-1; the D is unclear. With 2 bases removed from V and 5 bases from J, the gap between germline ends came to 11 bases. The germline V gene has CDR1 SGDLS and CDR2 YYNGEE. The CDR3 consists of 14 residues.

This clonotype came up many times. This chain uses TRBV18 with TRBJ2-2, with D tentatively TRBD2 (5 bases). Germline CDR1 and CDR2: KGHSH and LQKENI. Trimming shortened V by 6 bases and J by 4 bases, and 12 bases separated the two germline ends. The CDR3 has 14 residues. CDR3 loop: CASSATGGTGELFF. The CDR3 DNA sequence: TGTGCCAGCTCCGCGACTGGAGGCACCGGGGAGCTGTTTTTT.

Many counts were recorded for this clonotype. This chain joins TRBV7-6 and TRBJ1-1, with 7 positions matching TRBD1. The ends lost 5 bases at V and 4 bases at J; junction bases unmatched: 7. The CDR3 extends over 14 amino acids. CDR1 and CDR2 from the germline V gene are SGHVS and FNYEAQ. The CDR3 coding sequence is TGTGCCAGCAGCGCCAACAGGGGCGGCACTGAAGCTTTCTTT. It is translated as CASSANRGGTEAFF.

This clonotype was seen at least ten times. This sequence joins TRBV28 and TRBJ2-7; D is undetermined. Trimming stripped 4 bases from V and 2 bases from J, with 12 bases between. The CDR3 loop spans 14 amino acids. Germline CDR1 reads MDHEN; CDR2 reads SYDVKM. The CDR3 here is CASSSHGFPYEQYF. CDR3 bases: TGTGCCAGCAGTTCCCACGGCTTTCCCTACGAGCAGTACTTC.

This clonotype showed up many times. The gene calls are TRBV5-6 and TRBJ2-2, with 7 bases that match TRBD1. V lost 3 bases and J lost 3; bases outside the gene matches: 5. Germline V CDR1 and CDR2: SGHDT, YYEEEE. CDR3 length: 15 amino acids. In DNA, the CDR3 is TGTGCCAGCAGCTGGGACAGCCCTTACACCGGGGAGCTGTTTTTT. This encodes CASSWDSPYTGELFF.

This clonotype was found many times. This rearrangement joins TRBV29-1 to TRBJ2-2; D is unresolved. The CDR3 runs 13 residues. CDR1 SQVTM and CDR2 ANQGSEA come from the germline V gene. The V and J ends lost 3 bases and 8 bases respectively, with 13 bases between them. The CDR3 protein is CSVDGPFGGELFF. The CDR3 region has the DNA TGCAGCGTTGATGGGCCCTTTGGTGGGGAGCTGTTTTTT.

This clonotype was seen ten or more times. The chain is built from TRBV5-1 and TRBJ2-3; D perhaps matches TRBD1 (5 bases). Between the trimmed V and J ends, which lost 4 bases and 4 bases, there was a span of 10 bases. CDR3 length: 13 residues. Germline V gene lookup returns CDR1 SGHRS and CDR2 YFSETQ. CDR3 in amino acids: CASSIGHADTQYF. The CDR3 DNA is TGCGCCAGCAGCATCGGACATGCAGATACGCAGTATTTT.

There are many counts of this clonotype. The chain has TRBV5-1 and TRBJ1-5; D call uncertain. V lost 1 base and J lost 0, with 8 bases in between. This CDR3 has 15 amino acids. Germline V CDR1 and CDR2: SGHRS, YFSETQ. The CDR3 loop reads CASSLRDISNQPQHF. The CDR3 DNA reads TGCGCCAGCAGCTTGAGAGACATTAGCAATCAGCCCCAGCATTTT.

This clonotype has ten or more counts. The chain employs TRBV5-5 and TRBJ2-2, with D maybe TRBD2 (6 bases). Germline CDR1 is SGHKS and CDR2 is YYEKEE (reference sequence). This CDR3 spans 14 amino acids. V dropped 4 bases and J dropped 8 bases, with 15 bases sitting between them. The CDR3 nucleotides are TGTGCCAGCAGCATGCGACTAGTATCTGGGGAGCTGTTTTTT. Translating gives CASSMRLVSGELFF.

Many counts were recorded for this clonotype. The rearrangement joins TRBV5-1 to TRBJ2-1, with a weak D call TRBD2 (6 bases). CDR1 SGHRS and CDR2 YFSETQ come from the germline V gene. The V end lost 4 bases, the J end lost 0 bases, and 17 bases lay between the germline ends. The CDR3 spans 17 residues. This CDR3 is CASSTLSGPPSYNEQFF. The DNA of the CDR3 is TGCGCCAGCAGCACCCTTAGCGGTCCCCCCTCCTACAATGAGCAGTTCTTC.

This clonotype was found many times. J is TRBJ2-2 and V is TRBV27; D may match TRBD1 or TRBD2 (5 bases each). The CDR3 covers 15 residues. Germline CDR1 MNHEY, CDR2 SMNVEV (reference sequence). V was shortened by 5 bases and J by 4 bases, with 14 bases between the two germline ends. In nucleotides, the CDR3 is TGTGCCAGCAGTACGGGGCCCAGGACCACCGGGGAGCTGTTTTTT. Amino acids: CASSTGPRTTGELFF.

This clonotype was recorded many times. V and J are TRBV24-1 and TRBJ2-1, with 14 nucleotides matching TRBD2. Trimming removed 6 bases from V and 9 bases from J; junction bases left unmatched: 6. CDR3 length equals 15 residues. Germline V gives CDR1 KGHDR, CDR2 SFDVKD. CDR3 DNA sequence: TGTGCCACCAGTTCGACTAGCGGGGGGGCCGGTGAGCAGTTCTTC. Its protein is CATSSTSGGAGEQFF.

This clonotype was counted at least ten times. The chain has TRBV12-3 or TRBV12-4 and TRBJ2-2; 9 bases are a match to TRBD2. This CDR3 is 16 amino acids long. Trimming cost V 0 bases and J 6 bases; bases outside gene matches: 5. CDR3 DNA sequence: TGTGCCAGCAGTTTAGCGCTTAGCGGGAGCTCCGGGGAGCTGTTTTTT. The encoded protein is CASSLALSGSSGELFF.

This clonotype was seen repeatedly, ten times or more. The chain links TRBV14 to TRBJ2-7, with 7 nucleotides matching TRBD1. The V gene's germline CDR1 is SGHDN and CDR2 FVKESK. This CDR3 has 15 residues. The J segment lost 6 bases and the V segment lost 2 bases, leaving 10 bases of the junction unmatched. The CDR3 loop reads CASSQPLQGMVEQYF. In DNA, the CDR3 is TGTGCCAGCAGCCAACCCCTACAGGGGATGGTCGAGCAGTACTTC.

The table lists this clonotype with many counts. The V and J genes are TRBV20-1 and TRBJ1-1; D possibly corresponds to TRBD1 (6 bases). Trimming took off 4 bases at V and 1 base at J, with 13 bases between the two ends. Germline lookup yields CDR1 DFQATT and CDR2 SNEGSKA (reference sequence). This CDR3 has 14 amino acids. CDR3 nucleotide sequence: TGCAGTGCTAACAGGGCCGGGGGGAACACTGAAGCTTTCTTT. This gives the protein CSANRAGGNTEAFF.

The chain joins TRBV29-1 to TRBJ1-1; 7 bases map to TRBD1. V trimming: 2 bases; J trimming: 10 bases; junction bases outside the gene matches: 13. CDR1 is SQVTM and CDR2 is ANQGSEA in the germline V gene. This CDR3 region has 14 residues. Written as DNA, the CDR3 is TGCAGCGTTGAAAGGGGCATACAGGGGAGCAGAGCTTTCTTT. This codes for CSVERGIQGSRAFF. Full variable domain (outside the CDR3, taken from reference TRBV29-1 and TRBJ1-1): SAVISQKPSRDICQRGTSLTIQCQVDSQVTMMFWYRQQPGQSLTLIATANQGSEATYESGFVIDKFPISRPNLTFSTLTVSNMSPEDSSIYLCSVERGIQGSRAFFGQGTRLTVV.

This clonotype was seen many times. J is TRBJ1-5 and V is TRBV24-1, with D possibly being TRBD1 (6 bases). CDR1 and CDR2 from the germline V gene are KGHDR and SFDVKD. Trimming shortened V by 3 bases and J by 6 bases, and 17 bases separated the two germline ends. There are 16 residues in the CDR3. The CDR3 nucleotides are TGTGCCACCAGTGATCGGGGGCATCCAGTTGGTCAGCCCCAGCATTTT. This gives the protein CATSDRGHPVGQPQHF.

This clonotype was detected ten times or more. This chain connects TRBV5-5 to TRBJ1-4; D is unclear. Per germline, CDR1 SGHKS and CDR2 YYEKEE (reference sequence). The V and J ends lost 0 bases and 0 bases respectively, with 6 bases between them. This CDR3 region has 15 residues. The CDR3 is CASSLGPATNEKLFF. The DNA of the CDR3 is TGTGCCAGCAGCTTGGGTCCTGCAACTAATGAAAAACTGTTTTTT.

This clonotype has ten or more counts. The rearrangement joins TRBV10-3 to TRBJ2-3; D not resolved. The CDR3 covers 14 residues. Germline values: CDR1 ENHRY, CDR2 SYGVKD. Trimming removed 7 bases from V and 0 bases from J, with 11 bases in between. CDR3 in amino acids: CAINLGTSTDTQYF. The CDR3 region has the DNA TGTGCCATCAATTTAGGAACTAGCACAGATACGCAGTATTTT.

As to this clonotype: A single base separates this from a much larger clone, so it may be a read error. This is likely a read error, given that the CDR3 carries no conserved phenylalanine or tryptophan at its end. The limits of the CDR3 on the DNA are not certain, so only TCRdb's listed CDR3 is given. The chain employs TRBV25-1 and TRBJ2-1. The germline CDR1 and CDR2 sequences are MGHDK and SYGVNS. The CDR3 is made up of 9 amino acids, end residues included. CDR3 residues: CTSSELKSY.

The sample holds many counts of this clonotype. This chain uses TRBV12-3 or TRBV12-4 with TRBJ2-3; a possible D gene is TRBD1 (8 bases). This CDR3 spans 16 amino acids. The V end lost 5 bases, the J end lost 6 bases, and 21 bases lay between the germline ends. CDR3 coding DNA: TGTGCCAGCAGTCTCCGACAGGGGAGGGGCCGGGATACGCAGTATTTT. Translation gives CASSLRQGRGRDTQYF.

This clonotype was seen repeatedly, ten times or more. The V call is TRBV28, the J call TRBJ2-1; 7 bases are a match to TRBD2. V lost 3 bases and J lost 7; bases outside the gene matches: 6. Germline CDR1 and CDR2: MDHEN and SYDVKM. The CDR3 has 14 amino acids. The CDR3 here is CASSFGGRGNEQFF. CDR3 DNA sequence: TGTGCCAGCAGTTTCGGGGGGAGAGGGAATGAGCAGTTCTTC.

This clonotype was picked up a small number of times. A much larger clonotype is one base distant, so this may be a read error. CDR3 DNA: TGCAGTGCTAGCCGGACAGGGTGCAATGGCTACACCTTC. Translating it yields CSASRTGCNGYTF. This chain connects TRBV20-1 to TRBJ1-2, with 8 bases lining up with TRBD1. Germline CDR1 DFQATT, CDR2 SNEGSKA (reference sequence). Unmatched junction bases numbered 6, after V lost 3 bases and J lost 6 bases. The CDR3 is 13 amino acids.